The 32 T cell receptor beta chains below all came from one sample that was sequenced in a study of Ad26.COV2.S vaccination and SARS-CoV-2 variants. The protocol was immunoSEQ multiplex PCR, while the TCRdb copy is restricted to in-frame clones and leaves out a portion. The sample holds about 350,000 clones; 86% are singletons and the top ten take about 10%. Treatment specified: around 19 received Ad26.COV2.S at low or high dose, single or two shots; 5 received placebo; per-sample allocation not given. It was on day 63 after the first vaccine or placebo injection that samples were taken. This specimen consisted of peripheral blood, obtained in a trial of Ad26.COV2.S vaccine versus placebo. Every receptor here comes from a person aged 18-60 years who received the Ad26.COV2.S COVID-19 vaccine or a placebo.

This sequence joins TRBV6-4 and TRBJ2-6; 8 bases agree with TRBD1. Germline-derived CDR1 and CDR2 are MRHNA and SNTAGT. Unmatched junction bases numbered 3, after V lost 3 bases and J lost 2 bases. The CDR3 sequence is 16 residues long. CDR3 bases: TGTGCCAGCAGTGATGGCAGGGGGCCTGGGGCCAACGTCCTGACTTTC. Encoded protein: CASSDGRGPGANVLTF.

This chain connects TRBV12-3 or TRBV12-4 to TRBJ1-2; D remains unclear. The V end was cut by 3 bases, the J end by 0 bases, with 5 bases between. The CDR3 has 13 residues. The DNA of the CDR3 is TGTGCCAGCAGTTTCCCCCCTAACTATGGCTACACCTTC. Translation: CASSFPPNYGYTF.

The chain combines TRBV2 with TRBJ1-6; TRBD1 might be the D (5 bases). Germline CDR1 is SNHLY and CDR2 is FYNNEI. The V gene lost 5 bases and the J gene lost 6 bases, with 17 bases spanning the gap. The CDR3 covers 16 residues. The CDR3 coding sequence is TGTGCCAGCAGTCCCCCACGGTTGGGGGGTAATTCACCCCTCCACTTT. It encodes CASSPPRLGGNSPLHF.

The rearrangement joins TRBV18 to TRBJ2-2; D gene ambiguous. The germline gives CDR1 KGHSH, CDR2 LQKENI. Trimming stripped 6 bases from V and 0 bases from J, with 11 bases between. The CDR3 covers 15 residues. The CDR3 here is CASSSRQTNTGELFF. The CDR3 DNA reads as TGTGCCAGCTCTTCACGGCAGACGAACACCGGGGAGCTGTTTTTT.

This chain joins TRBV4-2 and TRBJ2-3, with D tentatively TRBD1 or TRBD2 (6 bases each). Germline V gene lookup returns CDR1 LGHNA and CDR2 YNFKEQ. The V and J ends lost 0 bases and 5 bases respectively, with 15 bases between them. CDR3 length: 16 amino acids. Here the CDR3 DNA reads TGTGCCAGCAGCCAAGAAGGAACGGGGGCGGGAGATACGCAGTATTTT. It is translated as CASSQEGTGAGDTQYF.

V usage is TRBV28 and J usage is TRBJ1-2; 9 bases are shared with TRBD1. CDR1 and CDR2 from the germline V gene are MDHEN and SYDVKM. V gave up 5 bases and J gave up 11 bases; unmatched junction bases: 9. The CDR3 spans 13 residues. The CDR3, as DNA: TGTGCCAGCAGTCCCCTGGGGACAGGGAGATACACCTTC. Translated, it gives CASSPLGTGRYTF.

This clone was seen a single time. The chain combines TRBV27 with TRBJ2-7; TRBD2 matches 10 bases. The CDR3 loop spans 15 amino acids. Per germline, CDR1 MNHEY and CDR2 SMNVEV (reference sequence). Trimming took 1 base from V and 7 from J; bases not matched to a gene: 7. CDR3 loop: CASSLWLAGVGEQYF. The CDR3 nucleotides are TGTGCCAGCAGTTTATGGCTAGCGGGAGTCGGGGAGCAGTACTTC.

This clone was counted a few times. The chain carries TRBV7-7 and TRBJ2-2; no reliable D call. The CDR3 extends over 13 amino acids. Germline CDR1 SSHAT, CDR2 FNYEAQ (reference sequence). The V and J ends lost 5 bases and 5 bases respectively, with 9 bases between them. This chain's CDR3 is CASSRDGTGELFF. The CDR3 DNA reads TGTGCCAGCAGCCGAGACGGGACCGGGGAGCTGTTTTTT.

The V and J genes are TRBV5-6 and TRBJ2-7, with 8 bases that match TRBD1. Germline V gene lookup returns CDR1 SGHDT and CDR2 YYEEEE. There are 15 residues in the CDR3. With 3 bases clipped from V and 3 bases from J, the junction kept 8 bases outside the gene matches. The CDR3 loop is CASSSAGQAYYEQYF. The CDR3 region has the DNA TGTGCCAGCAGCTCGGCGGGACAGGCCTACTACGAGCAGTACTTC.

This chain connects TRBV10-2 to TRBJ1-2; unclear D gene. The CDR3 runs 12 residues. V dropped 0 bases and J dropped 4 bases, with 3 bases sitting between them. In germline, CDR1 is WSHSY, CDR2 SAAADI. For the CDR3, the DNA is TGCGCCAGCAGTGAGTCTTCCTATGGCTACACCTTC. Amino acids: CASSESSYGYTF.

This sequence joins TRBV24-1 and TRBJ1-2; D remains ambiguous. The germline gives CDR1 KGHDR, CDR2 SFDVKD. The CDR3 length is 13 residues. V was cut by 4 bases and J by 3 bases, with 8 bases left in between. CDR3 coding DNA: TGTGCCACCAGTGAAGGCAGGTACTATGGCTACACCTTC. Protein: CATSEGRYYGYTF.

Notes on this clone: Other DNA sequences in the sample encode the same CDR3. The rearrangement links TRBV20-1 to TRBJ2-7; D gene uncertain. Trimming took 3 bases from V and 0 from J, leaving 9 bases between them. The CDR3 is 13 amino acids. Germline V CDR1 and CDR2: DFQATT, SNEGSKA (reference sequence). CDR3 residues: CSASRSLSYEQYF. The CDR3, as DNA: TGCAGTGCTAGTCGTTCCCTCTCCTACGAGCAGTACTTC.

This sequence joins TRBV10-3 and TRBJ1-2; D unresolved. Trimming removed 0 bases at V and 8 bases at J, with 7 bases between. The CDR3 consists of 12 residues. Germline V CDR1 and CDR2: ENHRY, SYGVKD. CDR3 DNA: TGTGCCATCAGTGAGTCATGGAAGGGCTACACCTTC. It codes for CAISESWKGYTF.

This chain connects TRBV19 to TRBJ2-3, with 7 nucleotides matching TRBD1. The length of the CDR3 is 15 residues. Germline V lookup: CDR1 LNHDA, CDR2 SQIVND (reference sequence). Trimming took 4 bases from V and 0 from J; bases not matched to a gene: 4. CDR3 protein: CASSTGQASTDTQYF. The CDR3 DNA reads as TGTGCCAGTAGTACTGGACAGGCTAGCACAGATACGCAGTATTTT. Full variable domain (rest looked up from reference TRBV19 and TRBJ2-3): DGGITQSPKYLFRKEGQNVTLSCEQNLNHDAMYWYRQDPGQGLRLIYYSQIVNDFQKGDIAEGYSVSREKKESFPLTVTSAQKNPTAFYLCASSTGQASTDTQYFGPGTRLTVL.

The gene calls are TRBV30 and TRBJ2-1; possible D gene TRBD2, 6 bases. CDR3 length: 15 residues. Germline assignment: CDR1 GTSNPN and CDR2 SVGIG (reference sequence). Trimming shortened V by 0 bases and J by 5 bases, and 14 bases separated the two germline ends. This chain's CDR3 is CAWSVRAGSNNEQFF. In DNA form, the CDR3 reads TGTGCCTGGAGTGTACGGGCGGGAAGCAACAATGAGCAGTTCTTC.

The sample holds one count of this clone. The CDR3 nucleotides read TGCGCCAGCAGCTTGGGAGGGACTAGCGGGATGTCAGATACGCAGTATTTT. Translation gives CASSLGGTSGMSDTQYF. This sequence joins TRBV5-1 and TRBJ2-3, with 13 nucleotides matching TRBD2. V lost 0 bases and J lost 4; bases outside the gene matches: 5. Germline V lookup: CDR1 SGHRS, CDR2 YFSETQ. This CDR3 has 17 amino acids.

This chain's CDR3 is CASSYGTGGRETQYF. The CDR3 DNA reads as TGTGCCAGCAGCTACGGGACAGGGGGCAGAGAGACCCAGTACTTC. The chain has TRBV7-9 and TRBJ2-5; 12 bases fit TRBD1. Germline lookup yields CDR1 SEHNR and CDR2 FQNEAQ (reference sequence). V gave up 4 bases and J gave up 4 bases; unmatched junction bases: 4. The CDR3 is 15 residues long.

V and J are TRBV4-3 and TRBJ2-7, with 9 positions matching TRBD2. V trimming: 0 bases; J trimming: 3 bases; junction bases outside the gene matches: 9. Looked up from germline, CDR1 is LGHNA and CDR2 is YSLEER. This CDR3 has 17 residues. For the CDR3, the DNA is TGCGCCAGCAGCCAAGATTTCAGCCTAGCGGGGTACTACGAGCAGTACTTC. Encoded protein: CASSQDFSLAGYYEQYF.

The chain employs TRBV2 and TRBJ2-3; a weak D match, TRBD1 (6 bases). Germline V lookup: CDR1 SNHLY, CDR2 FYNNEI. V was pared by 7 bases and J by 2 bases, with 16 bases between. The CDR3 runs 15 residues. CDR3 nucleotides: TGTGCCAGCACAGAACAGGGACGCCCCACAGATACGCAGTATTTT. Encoded protein: CASTEQGRPTDTQYF.

The CDR3 loop is CASSLGGEPYEQYF. The CDR3 bases are TGCGCCAGCAGCTTGGGGGGGGAGCCCTACGAGCAGTACTTC. J is TRBJ2-7 and V is TRBV5-1; D possibly corresponds to TRBD2 (6 bases). CDR1 and CDR2 from the germline V gene are SGHRS and YFSETQ. The V and J ends lost 0 bases and 2 bases respectively, with 9 bases between them. CDR3 length: 14 residues.

This chain connects TRBV7-9 to TRBJ2-3; D is unresolved. The germline CDR1 and CDR2 sequences are SEHNR and FQNEAQ (reference sequence). V was pared by 2 bases and J by 2 bases, with 11 bases between. The CDR3 length is 15 residues. The CDR3 loop reads CASSLLDSITDTQYF. Here the CDR3 DNA reads TGTGCCAGCAGCTTACTAGACTCAATCACAGATACGCAGTATTTT.

J is TRBJ1-1 and V is TRBV4-3; D unclear. The V and J ends lost 2 bases and 1 base respectively, with 5 bases between them. Germline V gene lookup returns CDR1 LGHNA and CDR2 YSLEER. This CDR3 has 13 residues. The CDR3 region is CASSQWANTEAFF. CDR3 in DNA: TGCGCCAGCAGCCAATGGGCGAACACTGAAGCTTTCTTT.

The chain joins TRBV18 to TRBJ1-6; maybe TRBD1 (6 bases). Germline V gene data show CDR1 as KGHSH and CDR2 as LQKENI. The CDR3 sequence is 14 residues long. V was pared by 6 bases and J by 7 bases, with 13 bases between. DNA of the CDR3: TGTGCCAGCTCCCGACAGGAGGCGAATTCACCCCTCCACTTT. It translates to CASSRQEANSPLHF.

The chain is built from TRBV12-3 or TRBV12-4 and TRBJ2-1; no clear D. Trimming left V 5 bases short and J 3 bases short, with 8 bases between. The length of the CDR3 is 13 residues. Written as DNA, the CDR3 is TGTGCCAGCAGTCAGGCCCTCTACAATGAGCAGTTCTTC. Amino acids: CASSQALYNEQFF.

This chain joins TRBV18 and TRBJ1-6; 9 bases align to TRBD1. There are 15 residues in the CDR3. V was clipped by 2 bases and J by 6 bases; unmatched bases: 2. The V gene's germline CDR1 is KGHSH and CDR2 LQKENI. Here the CDR3 reads CASSPETGGNSPLHF. The CDR3 DNA sequence: TGTGCCAGCTCACCAGAGACAGGGGGTAATTCACCCCTCCACTTT.

The CDR3 region has the DNA TGTGCCAGCAGTAATTCATGGGCTGAGCAGTTCTTC. Its protein is CASSNSWAEQFF. V gene TRBV6-5 combines with J gene TRBJ2-1; D is ambiguous. CDR3 length: 12 amino acids. V was clipped by 5 bases and J by 9 bases, with 11 bases between them. The germline CDR1 and CDR2 sequences are MNHEY and SVGAGI.

This chain joins TRBV2 and TRBJ2-5; 11 nucleotides match TRBD2. This CDR3 is 14 amino acids long. V trimming: 9 bases; J trimming: 4 bases; junction bases outside the gene matches: 7. The V gene's germline CDR1 is SNHLY and CDR2 FYNNEI. CDR3 in amino acids: CASLLAGAGETQYF. In nucleotides, the CDR3 is TGTGCCAGTTTACTAGCGGGAGCGGGAGAGACCCAGTACTTC.

The J gene is TRBJ1-1, the V gene TRBV5-1; D may be TRBD1 (5 bases). This CDR3 is built from 16 residues. Per the germline V gene, CDR1 is SGHRS and CDR2 is YFSETQ. Trimming stripped 0 bases from V and 1 base from J, with 13 bases between. CDR3 sequence: CASSLALSRANTEAFF. For the CDR3, the DNA is TGCGCCAGCAGCTTGGCCTTAAGCAGGGCGAACACTGAAGCTTTCTTT. The entire variable domain, with the rest obtained from reference TRBV5-1 and TRBJ1-1, is as follows: KAGVTQTPRYLIKTRGQQVTLSCSPISGHRSVSWYQQTPGQGLQFLFEYFSETQRNKGNFPGRFSGRQFSNSRSEMNVSTLELGDSALYLCASSLALSRANTEAFFGQGTRLTVV.

This sequence joins TRBV15 and TRBJ2-2; weak D call: TRBD1 (5 bases). CDR3 length: 17 residues. V was cut by 0 bases and J by 1 base, with 12 bases left in between. Looked up from germline, CDR1 is LNHNV and CDR2 is YYDKDF (reference sequence). CDR3: CATSRDFRQGNTGELFF. DNA for the CDR3: TGTGCCACCAGCAGAGATTTTCGGCAGGGGAACACCGGGGAGCTGTTTTTT.

This clone was picked up a small number of times. The chain has TRBV28 and TRBJ1-6, with a tentative D call TRBD1 (6 bases). Germline assignment: CDR1 MDHEN and CDR2 SYDVKM. This CDR3 region has 16 residues. V dropped 6 bases and J dropped 14 bases, with 26 bases sitting between them. The DNA for the CDR3 is TGTGCCAGCAGCCCACTGGGCCTGAAGCTTTCAGGGGCCCTCCACTTT. Protein sequence: CASSPLGLKLSGALHF.

J is TRBJ2-1 and V is TRBV7-2; 10 bases are a match to TRBD1. The V and J ends lost 6 bases and 5 bases, in that order; junction bases with no gene match: 7. Germline CDR1 and CDR2: SGHTA and FQGNSA. The CDR3 contains 15 residues. CDR3 in amino acids: CASRPDRGLHNEQFF. The DNA for the CDR3 is TGTGCCAGCAGGCCCGACAGGGGGCTTCACAATGAGCAGTTCTTC. Complete variable domain (other parts from reference TRBV7-2 and TRBJ2-1): GAGVSQSPSNKVTEKGKDVELRCDPISGHTALYWYRQSLGQGLEFLIYFQGNSAPDKSGLPSDRFSAERTGGSVSTLTIQRTQQEDSAVYLCASRPDRGLHNEQFFGPGTRLTVL.

This clone was seen more than once but under ten times. This sequence joins TRBV19 and TRBJ1-6; D is unclear. V lost 5 bases, J lost 2 bases, and 1 base lay in between. The germline V gene encodes CDR1 LNHDA and CDR2 SQIVND (reference sequence). The CDR3 loop spans 12 amino acids. The CDR3 region has the DNA TGTGCCAGTAGTGCCTATAATTCACCCCTCCACTTT. Amino acid sequence: CASSAYNSPLHF.